This T cell receptor beta chain was retrieved from a study of T cells after yellow fever vaccination. Looking at the study overall: SMART-Seq v4 Ultra Low Input handled preparation of low-cell-number fractions.

UMIs were added to TCR cDNA along with a universal primer site when it was made by 5'RACE template switching. TCRdb re-analysed the 5' RACE reads in MiXCR, keeping a single row per CDR3 protein. Of approximately 580,000 distinct CDR3 sequences in the sample, roughly 17% were seen once. Study-level points and caveats: Abundant contaminating clonotypes from the bulk population could appear in FACS-sorted repertoires.

This CDR3 is 15 amino acids long. Trimming took 4 bases from V and 8 from J; bases not matched to a gene: 5. Germline CDR1 is SEHNR and CDR2 is FQNEAQ (reference sequence). In this sample, this clonotype turned up a few times. Its antigen is not known. The sequence derives from a man aged 18 to 29 who received the YFV17D yellow fever vaccine. The sequenced sample was PBMCs, obtained roughly 5 days after the first yellow fever vaccination. This chain links TRBV7-9 with TRBJ2-1; TRBD2 matches at 13 bases. CDR3 nucleotides: TGTGCCAGCAGCTACACTAGCGGGGGGGCTGATGAGCAGTTCTTC. This gives the protein CASSYTSGGADEQFF.